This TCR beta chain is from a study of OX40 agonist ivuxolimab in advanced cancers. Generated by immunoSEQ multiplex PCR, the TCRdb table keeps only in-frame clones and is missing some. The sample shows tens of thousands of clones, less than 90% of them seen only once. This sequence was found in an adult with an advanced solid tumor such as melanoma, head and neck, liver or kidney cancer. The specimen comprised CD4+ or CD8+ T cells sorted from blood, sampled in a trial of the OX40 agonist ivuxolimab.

In nucleotides, the CDR3 is TGTGCCAGCAGTGACGACACGGCGGTTGGCGGCTACACCTTC. It codes for CASSDDTAVGGYTF. V and J are TRBV6-6 and TRBJ1-2; D remains unclear. From germline, CDR1 is MNHNY and CDR2 SVGAGI (reference sequence). Trimming shortened V by 5 bases and J by 8 bases, and 18 bases separated the two germline ends. The CDR3 loop spans 14 amino acids.